This T cell receptor beta chain was recovered during a study of cytomegalovirus exposure and HLA in healthy donors. V was trimmed by 3 bases and J by 1 base, leaving 18 bases between them. The V gene's germline CDR1 is KGHSH and CDR2 LQKENI. The CDR3 runs 17 residues. The study ran its PCR with 60 Vbeta and 13 Jbeta primers. Method: immunoSEQ multiplex PCR; TCRdb's copy keeps in-frame clones and lacks some. The table lists about 130,000 clones, roughly four fifths of them singletons. This rearrangement joins TRBV18 to TRBJ1-1; the D gene is possibly TRBD1 (5 bases). This clonotype was sampled from a woman aged 40 to 50 in good health and CMV-seropositive. The sequenced sample consisted of PBMCs. The CDR3 sequence: CASSPVGQGGSNTEAFF. CDR3 DNA: TGTGCCAGCTCACCGGTTGGGCAGGGAGGTTCGAACACTGAAGCTTTCTTT. Full variable domain (rest looked up from reference TRBV18 and TRBJ1-1): NAGVMQNPRHLVRRRGQEARLRCSPMKGHSHVYWYRQLPEEGLKFMVYLQKENIIDESGMPKERFSAEFPKEGPSILRIQQVVRGDSAAYFCASSPVGQGGSNTEAFFGQGTRLTVV.